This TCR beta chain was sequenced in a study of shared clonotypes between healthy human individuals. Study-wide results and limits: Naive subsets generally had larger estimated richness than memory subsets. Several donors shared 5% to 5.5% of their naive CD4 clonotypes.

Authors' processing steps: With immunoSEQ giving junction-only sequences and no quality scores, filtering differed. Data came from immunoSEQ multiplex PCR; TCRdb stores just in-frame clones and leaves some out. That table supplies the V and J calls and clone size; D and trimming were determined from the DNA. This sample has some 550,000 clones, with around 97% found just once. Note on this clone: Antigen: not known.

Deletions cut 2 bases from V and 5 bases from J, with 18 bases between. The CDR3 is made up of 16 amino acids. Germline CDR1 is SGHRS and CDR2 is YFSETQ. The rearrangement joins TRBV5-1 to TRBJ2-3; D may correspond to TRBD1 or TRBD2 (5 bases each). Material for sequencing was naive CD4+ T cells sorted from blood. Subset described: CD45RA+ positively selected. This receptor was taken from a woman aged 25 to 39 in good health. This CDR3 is CASSFGDPIPGDTQYF. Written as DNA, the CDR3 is TGCGCCAGCAGCTTCGGGGACCCGATTCCCGGAGATACGCAGTATTTT. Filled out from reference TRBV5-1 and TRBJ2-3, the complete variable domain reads KAGVTQTPRYLIKTRGQQVTLSCSPISGHRSVSWYQQTPGQGLQFLFEYFSETQRNKGNFPGRFSGRQFSNSRSEMNVSTLELGDSALYLCASSFGDPIPGDTQYFGPGTRLTVL.